This TCR beta chain is from a study of T-cell memory formation after mild COVID-19. The CDR3 loop spans 15 amino acids. From germline, CDR1 is LNHNV and CDR2 YYDKDF (reference sequence). After removal of 1 base from V and 5 bases from J, the junction contained 4 bases not matched to a gene. In TCRdb, the 5' RACE reads were re-called with MiXCR into one record per CDR3 protein. The sample consists of just over 400,000 distinct CDR3 sequences, around a quarter of them appearing once. The chain carries TRBV15 and TRBJ2-2; 7 bases agree with TRBD2. This clonotype was obtained from an adult woman who had mild COVID-19 (a few samples of this study predate the infection). Cell type and time point are not known. Sample: PBMCs or a T cell subset sorted from them (not recorded which). The CDR3 spells CATSRGEGSTGELFF. The CDR3 nucleotides are TGTGCCACCAGCAGAGGGGAGGGAAGTACCGGGGAGCTGTTTTTT. Variable domain in full (rest from reference TRBV15 and TRBJ2-2): DAMVIQNPRYQVTQFGKPVTLSCSQTLNHNVMYWYQQKSSQAPKLLFHYYDKDFNNEADTPDNFQSRRPNTSFCFLDIRSPGLGDTAMYLCATSRGEGSTGELFFGEGSRLTVL.